Shown below are 3 T cell receptor beta chains from a single sample sequenced in a study of long-term antiretroviral therapy in people with HIV. The immunoSEQ assay was v3.0, run at survey level. Assay used: immunoSEQ multiplex PCR; TCRdb lists only in-frame clones, some missing. The table lists more than 15,000 clones, 85% to 95% of them singletons. The sequences come from unsorted PBMCs, collected approximately 11 years after starting antiretroviral therapy. The receptor source for this set is a man between 25 and 39 years old with HIV.

This clone was observed once. This chain joins TRBV5-1 and TRBJ1-2; D unresolved. Germline V gene sequence: CDR1 SGHRS, CDR2 YFSETQ. The CDR3 covers 14 residues. With 0 bases removed from V and 2 bases from J, the gap between germline ends came to 8 bases. The CDR3 sequence: CASSLAGVNYGYTF. In DNA, the CDR3 is TGCGCCAGCAGCTTGGCCGGGGTAAACTATGGCTACACCTTC.

The sample holds one count of this clone. The chain couples TRBV27 to TRBJ2-5, with 8 bases fitting TRBD2. The CDR3 sequence is 16 residues long. Trimming at V came to 1 base and at J to 2 bases, leaving 6 bases not matched to a gene. Per germline, CDR1 MNHEY and CDR2 SMNVEV (reference sequence). The CDR3 DNA follows: TGTGCCAGCAGTTTATTTCCTAGCGGGCCACAAGAGACCCAGTACTTC. Translation: CASSLFPSGPQETQYF.

The chain employs TRBV4-1 and TRBJ2-5, with 9 bases fitting TRBD1. Trimming at V came to 3 bases and at J to 5 bases, leaving 13 bases not matched to a gene. The CDR3 is 17 residues long. Germline lookup yields CDR1 MGHRA and CDR2 YSYEKL. DNA of the CDR3: TGCGCCAGCAGCCACCTCCCGGGACAGGGCGTAATGGAGACCCAGTACTTC. This encodes CASSHLPGQGVMETQYF.